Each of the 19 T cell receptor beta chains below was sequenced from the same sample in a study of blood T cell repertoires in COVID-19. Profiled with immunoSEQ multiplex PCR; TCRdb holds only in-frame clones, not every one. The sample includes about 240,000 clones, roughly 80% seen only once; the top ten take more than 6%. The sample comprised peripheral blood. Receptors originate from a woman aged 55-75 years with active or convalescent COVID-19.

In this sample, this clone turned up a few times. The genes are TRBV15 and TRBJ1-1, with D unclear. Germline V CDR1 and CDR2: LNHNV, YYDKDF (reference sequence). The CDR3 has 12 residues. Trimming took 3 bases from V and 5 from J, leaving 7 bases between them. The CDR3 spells CATSRARTEAFF. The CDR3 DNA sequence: TGTGCCACCAGCAGGGCTAGGACTGAAGCTTTCTTT. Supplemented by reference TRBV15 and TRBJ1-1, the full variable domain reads DAMVIQNPRYQVTQFGKPVTLSCSQTLNHNVMYWYQQKSSQAPKLLFHYYDKDFNNEADTPDNFQSRRPNTSFCFLDIRSPGLGDTAMYLCATSRARTEAFFGQGTRLTVV.

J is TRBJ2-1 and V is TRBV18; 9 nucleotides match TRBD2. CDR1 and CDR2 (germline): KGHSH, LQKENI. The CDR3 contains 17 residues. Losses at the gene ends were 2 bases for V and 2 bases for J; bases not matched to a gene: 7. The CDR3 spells CASSPNPLAGTYNEQFF. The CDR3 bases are TGTGCCAGCTCACCAAACCCTCTAGCGGGAACCTACAATGAGCAGTTCTTC.

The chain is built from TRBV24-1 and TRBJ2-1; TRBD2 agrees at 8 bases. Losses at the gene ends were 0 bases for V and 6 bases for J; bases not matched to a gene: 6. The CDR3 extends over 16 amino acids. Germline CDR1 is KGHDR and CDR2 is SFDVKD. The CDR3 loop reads CATSDLGRGGLNEQFF. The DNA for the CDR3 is TGTGCCACCAGTGATTTGGGCCGGGGGGGCCTCAATGAGCAGTTCTTC.

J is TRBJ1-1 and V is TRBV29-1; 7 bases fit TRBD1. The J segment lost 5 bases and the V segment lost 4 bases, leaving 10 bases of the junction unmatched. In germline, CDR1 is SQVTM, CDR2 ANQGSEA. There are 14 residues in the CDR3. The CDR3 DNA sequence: TGCAGCGTTGGCCTTACACAGGGGCGGACTGAAGCTTTCTTT. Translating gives CSVGLTQGRTEAFF.

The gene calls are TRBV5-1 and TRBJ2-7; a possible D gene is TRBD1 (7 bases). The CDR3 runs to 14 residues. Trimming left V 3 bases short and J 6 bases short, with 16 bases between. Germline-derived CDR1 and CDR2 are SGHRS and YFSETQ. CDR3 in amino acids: CASSWTTGVGEQYF. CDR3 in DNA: TGCGCCAGCAGCTGGACTACAGGGGTGGGCGAGCAGTACTTC.

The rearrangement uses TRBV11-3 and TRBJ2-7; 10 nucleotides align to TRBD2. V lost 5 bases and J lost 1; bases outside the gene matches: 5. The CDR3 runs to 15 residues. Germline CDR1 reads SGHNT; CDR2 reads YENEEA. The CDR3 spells CASSPLAGESYEQYF. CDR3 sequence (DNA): TGTGCCAGCAGCCCTCTAGCGGGAGAGTCCTACGAGCAGTACTTC.

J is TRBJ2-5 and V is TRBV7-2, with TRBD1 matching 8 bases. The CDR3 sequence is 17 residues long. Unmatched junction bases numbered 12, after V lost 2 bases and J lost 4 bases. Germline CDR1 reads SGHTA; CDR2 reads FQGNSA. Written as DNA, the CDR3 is TGTGCCAGCAGCTTATTTGGGTCCAGGGGGCGCGCAGAGACCCAGTACTTC. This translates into CASSLFGSRGRAETQYF. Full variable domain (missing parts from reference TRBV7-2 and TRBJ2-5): GAGVSQSPSNKVTEKGKDVELRCDPISGHTALYWYRQSLGQGLEFLIYFQGNSAPDKSGLPSDRFSAERTGGSVSTLTIQRTQQEDSAVYLCASSLFGSRGRAETQYFGPGTRLLVL.

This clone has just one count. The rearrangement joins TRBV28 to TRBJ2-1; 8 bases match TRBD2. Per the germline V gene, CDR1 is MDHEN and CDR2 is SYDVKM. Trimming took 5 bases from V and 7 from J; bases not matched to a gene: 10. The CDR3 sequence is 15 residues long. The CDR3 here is CASSPRGGPWNEQFF. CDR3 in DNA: TGTGCCAGCAGTCCCCGGGGGGGCCCTTGGAATGAGCAGTTCTTC.

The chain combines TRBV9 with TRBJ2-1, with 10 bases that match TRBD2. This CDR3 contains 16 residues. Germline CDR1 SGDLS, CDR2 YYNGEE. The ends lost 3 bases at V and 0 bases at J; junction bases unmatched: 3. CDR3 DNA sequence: TGTGCCAGCAGCGGGGAGCGGGAGGGCTCCTACAATGAGCAGTTCTTC. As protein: CASSGEREGSYNEQFF.

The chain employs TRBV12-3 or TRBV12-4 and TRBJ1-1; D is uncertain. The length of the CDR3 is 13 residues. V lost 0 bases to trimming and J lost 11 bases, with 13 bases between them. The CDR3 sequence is CASSLALWSLAFF. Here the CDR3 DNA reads TGTGCCAGCAGTTTAGCGCTGTGGAGCTTGGCTTTCTTT.

CDR3 sequence (DNA): TGTGCCAGCGCCCGGGCGGCTAGCGGGTACAAAAACATTCAGTACTTC. Translating gives CASARAASGYKNIQYF. J is TRBJ2-4 and V is TRBV27; 8 nucleotides match TRBD2. Losses at the gene ends were 8 bases for V and 3 bases for J; bases not matched to a gene: 12. The CDR3 is 16 residues long. CDR1 is MNHEY, CDR2 SMNVEV, per germline (reference sequence).

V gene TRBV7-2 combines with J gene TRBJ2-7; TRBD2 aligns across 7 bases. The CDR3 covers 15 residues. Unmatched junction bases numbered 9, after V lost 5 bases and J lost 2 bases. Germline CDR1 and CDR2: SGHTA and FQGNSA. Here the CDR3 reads CASSARGGPPYEQYV. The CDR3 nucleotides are TGTGCCAGCAGCGCCCGCGGGGGACCGCCCTACGAGCAGTACGTC.

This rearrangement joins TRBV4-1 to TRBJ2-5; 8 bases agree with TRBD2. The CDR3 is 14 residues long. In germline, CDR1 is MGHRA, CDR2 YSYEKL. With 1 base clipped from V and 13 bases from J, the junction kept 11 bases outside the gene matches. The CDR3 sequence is CASSQGSGAGVRYF. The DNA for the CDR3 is TGCGCCAGCAGCCAAGGGTCCGGAGCGGGGGTCCGGTACTTC.

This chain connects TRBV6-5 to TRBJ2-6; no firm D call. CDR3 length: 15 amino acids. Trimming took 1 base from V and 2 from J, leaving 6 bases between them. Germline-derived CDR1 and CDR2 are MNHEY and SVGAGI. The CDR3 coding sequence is TGTGCCAGCAGTTACTTGGGCACTGGGGCCAACGTCCTGACTTTC. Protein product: CASSYLGTGANVLTF.

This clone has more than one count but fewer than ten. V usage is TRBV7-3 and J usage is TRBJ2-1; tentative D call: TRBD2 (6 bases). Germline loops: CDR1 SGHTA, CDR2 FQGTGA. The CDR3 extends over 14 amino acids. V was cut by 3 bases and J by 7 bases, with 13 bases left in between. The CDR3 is CASSFSNSGNEQFF. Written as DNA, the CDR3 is TGTGCCAGCAGCTTTTCGAACAGCGGGAATGAGCAGTTCTTC.

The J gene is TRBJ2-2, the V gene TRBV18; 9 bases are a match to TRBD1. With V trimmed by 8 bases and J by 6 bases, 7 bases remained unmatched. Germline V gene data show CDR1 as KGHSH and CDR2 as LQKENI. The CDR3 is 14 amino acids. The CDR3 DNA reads TGTGCCAGCCGTCGGACAGGGGATGCCGGGGAGCTGTTTTTT. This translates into CASRRTGDAGELFF.

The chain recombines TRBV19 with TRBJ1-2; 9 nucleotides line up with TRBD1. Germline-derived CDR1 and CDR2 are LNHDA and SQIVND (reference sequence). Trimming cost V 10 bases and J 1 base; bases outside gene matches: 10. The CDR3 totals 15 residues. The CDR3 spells CATTPPGQGNYGYTF. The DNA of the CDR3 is TGTGCCACCACGCCGCCGGGACAGGGTAACTATGGCTACACCTTC.

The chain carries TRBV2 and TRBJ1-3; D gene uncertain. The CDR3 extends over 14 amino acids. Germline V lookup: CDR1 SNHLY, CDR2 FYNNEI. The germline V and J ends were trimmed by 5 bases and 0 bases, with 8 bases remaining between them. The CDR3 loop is CASSQADSGNTIYF. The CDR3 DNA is TGTGCCAGCAGTCAGGCAGACTCTGGAAACACCATATATTTT.

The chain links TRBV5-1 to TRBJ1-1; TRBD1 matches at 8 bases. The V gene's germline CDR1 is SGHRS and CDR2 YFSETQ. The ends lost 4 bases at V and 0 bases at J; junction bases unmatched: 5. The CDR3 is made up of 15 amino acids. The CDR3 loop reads CASSQRTGMNTEAFF. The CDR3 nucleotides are TGCGCCAGCAGCCAAAGGACAGGGATGAACACTGAAGCTTTCTTT.